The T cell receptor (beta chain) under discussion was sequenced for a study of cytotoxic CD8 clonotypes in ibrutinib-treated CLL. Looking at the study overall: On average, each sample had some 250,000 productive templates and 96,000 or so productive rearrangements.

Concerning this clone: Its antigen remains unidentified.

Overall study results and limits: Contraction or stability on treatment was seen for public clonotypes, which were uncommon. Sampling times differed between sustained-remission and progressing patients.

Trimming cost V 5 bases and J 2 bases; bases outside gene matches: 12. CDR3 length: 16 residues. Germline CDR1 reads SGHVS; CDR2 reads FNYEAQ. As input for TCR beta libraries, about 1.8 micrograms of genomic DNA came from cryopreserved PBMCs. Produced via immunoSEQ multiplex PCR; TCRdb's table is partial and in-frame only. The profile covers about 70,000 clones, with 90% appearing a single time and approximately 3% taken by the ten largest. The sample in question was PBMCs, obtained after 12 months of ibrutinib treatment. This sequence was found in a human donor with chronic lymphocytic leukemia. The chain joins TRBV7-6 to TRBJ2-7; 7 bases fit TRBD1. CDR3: CASSPTNRQGAYEQYF. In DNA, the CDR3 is TGTGCCAGCAGCCCTACTAATAGACAGGGAGCCTACGAGCAGTACTTC. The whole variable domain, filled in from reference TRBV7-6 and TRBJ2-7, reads GAGVSQSPRYKVTKRGQDVALRCDPISGHVSLYWYRQALGQGPEFLTYFNYEAQQDKSGLPNDRFSAERPEGSISTLTIQRTEQRDSAMYRCASSPTNRQGAYEQYFGPGTRLTVT.